The present T cell receptor beta chain was sequenced within a study of PD-1 blockade in classical Hodgkin lymphoma. Looking at the study overall: Patients were treated with nivolumab at 3 mg/kg, and this was given intravenously every 2 weeks.

Autologous stem cell transplantation was followed by relapse in every patient, and brentuximab vedotin exposure varied. Patients reached a best response of complete response, partial response or progressive disease. This clone was seen once. J gave up 0 bases and V 3 bases, and 7 bases lay outside the gene matches. The CDR3 runs 16 residues. Germline V gene sequence: CDR1 SGHRS, CDR2 YFSETQ. Generated by immunoSEQ multiplex PCR, the TCRdb table keeps only in-frame clones and is missing some. The top ten hold roughly 3% of the sample, which has almost 100,000 clones, roughly 92% seen once. The TCR originated in a human donor with classical Hodgkin lymphoma. This sample comprised peripheral blood mononuclear cells (PBMCs), obtained at baseline. The J gene is TRBJ2-7, the V gene TRBV5-1; TRBD2 matches at 9 bases. The CDR3 reads CASSYPSGITSYEQYF. The CDR3 DNA follows: TGCGCCAGCAGCTACCCTAGCGGGATCACCTCCTACGAGCAGTACTTC.